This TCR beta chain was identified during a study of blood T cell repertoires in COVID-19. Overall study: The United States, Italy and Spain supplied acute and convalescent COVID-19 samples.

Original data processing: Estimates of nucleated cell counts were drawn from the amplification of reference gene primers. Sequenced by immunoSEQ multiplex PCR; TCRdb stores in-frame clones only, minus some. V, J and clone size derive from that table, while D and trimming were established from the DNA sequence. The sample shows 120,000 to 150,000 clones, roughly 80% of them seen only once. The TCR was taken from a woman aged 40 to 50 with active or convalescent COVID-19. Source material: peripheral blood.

Here the CDR3 DNA reads TGTGCCAGCAACCTAGACAGAGCTATTGGCTACACCTTC. Encoded protein: CASNLDRAIGYTF. V gene TRBV7-2 combines with J gene TRBJ1-2; D may be TRBD1 (5 bases). The CDR3 extends over 13 amino acids. In germline, CDR1 is SGHTA, CDR2 FQGNSA. V lost 7 bases and J 7 bases, leaving 16 bases between the germline ends.